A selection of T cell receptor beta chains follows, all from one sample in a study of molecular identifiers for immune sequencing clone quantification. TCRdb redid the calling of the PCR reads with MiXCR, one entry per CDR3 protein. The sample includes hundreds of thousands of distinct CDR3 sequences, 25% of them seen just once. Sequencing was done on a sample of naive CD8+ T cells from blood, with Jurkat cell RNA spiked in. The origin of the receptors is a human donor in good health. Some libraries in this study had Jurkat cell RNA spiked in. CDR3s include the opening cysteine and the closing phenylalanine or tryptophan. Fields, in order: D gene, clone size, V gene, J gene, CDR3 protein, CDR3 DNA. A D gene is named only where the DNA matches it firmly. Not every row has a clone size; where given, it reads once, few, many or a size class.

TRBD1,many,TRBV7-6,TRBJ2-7,CASSLTGGGGGYEQYF,TGTGCCAGCAGCTTAACAGGGGGCGGTGGCGGCTACGAGCAGTACTTC
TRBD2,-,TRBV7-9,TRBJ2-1,CASSSRDPSRTSMYEQFF,TGTGCCAGCAGCTCCCGGGACCCGTCTCGGACTAGCATGTATGAGCAGTTCTTC
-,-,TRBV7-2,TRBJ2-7,CASSFHRGYEQYF,TGTGCCAGCAGCTTTCACCGGGGCTACGAGCAGTACTTC
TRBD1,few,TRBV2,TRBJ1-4,CASSGTGNVWKLFF,TGTGCCAGCAGTGGGACAGGGAACGTGTGGAAACTGTTTTTT
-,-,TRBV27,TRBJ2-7,CASSSQRGGHEQYF,TGTGCCAGCAGTTCCCAAAGGGGGGGCCACGAGCAGTACTTC
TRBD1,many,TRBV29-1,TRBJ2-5,CSVDLTGSETQYF,TGCAGCGTTGACCTGACAGGGTCGGAGACCCAGTACTTC
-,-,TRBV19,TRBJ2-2,CASSPWGAAGELFF,TGTGCCAGTAGTCCCTGGGGGGCCGCCGGGGAGCTGTTTTTT
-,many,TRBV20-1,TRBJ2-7,CSARDLATRVPYEQYF,TGCAGTGCTAGAGATCTCGCGACGAGGGTGCCCTACGAGCAGTACTTC
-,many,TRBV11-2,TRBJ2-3,CASSPHLGGATDTQYF,TGTGCCAGCAGCCCACACTTGGGGGGGGCCACAGATACGCAGTATTTT
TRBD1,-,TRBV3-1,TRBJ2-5,CASSITSGTEETQYF,TGTGCCAGCAGCATAACCTCAGGGACAGAAGAGACCCAGTACTTC
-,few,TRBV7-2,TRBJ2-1,CASSPSFGAAEQFF,TGTGCCAGCAGCCCATCTTTTGGGGCTGCTGAGCAGTTCTTC
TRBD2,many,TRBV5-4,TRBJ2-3,CASSSPAAGVADTQYF,TGTGCCAGCAGCTCCCCGGCAGCGGGGGTAGCAGATACGCAGTATTTT
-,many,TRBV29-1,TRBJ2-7,CSAFDASHEQYF,TGCAGCGCTTTCGACGCCTCCCACGAGCAGTACTTC
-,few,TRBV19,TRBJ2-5,CASSRSTAPRETQYF,TGTGCCAGTAGTAGAAGCACAGCTCCGAGGGAGACCCAGTACTTC
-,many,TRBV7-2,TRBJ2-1,CASSTDSYNEQFF,TGTGCCAGCAGCACTGACTCCTACAATGAGCAGTTCTTC
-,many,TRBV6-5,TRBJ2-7,CASASSYAQYF,TGTGCCAGCGCAAGCTCCTACGCGCAGTACTTC
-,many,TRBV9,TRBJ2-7,CASSPHSVSGYEQYF,TGTGCCAGCAGCCCCCACAGTGTTTCCGGGTACGAGCAGTACTTC
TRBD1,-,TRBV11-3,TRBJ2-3,CASSDRVAKDTQYF,TGTGCCAGCAGCGACAGGGTTGCTAAAGATACGCAGTATTTT
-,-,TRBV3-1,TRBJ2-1,CASSQLDRNDEQFF,TGTGCCAGCAGCCAACTAGACAGGAACGATGAGCAGTTCTTC
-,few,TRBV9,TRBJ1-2,CASSVVQSIQNYGYTF,TGTGCCAGCAGCGTAGTTCAGTCAATCCAGAACTATGGCTACACCTTC
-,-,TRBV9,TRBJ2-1,CASSVVRGCNEQFF,TGTGCCAGCAGCGTAGTAAGAGGGTGCAATGAGCAGTTCTTC
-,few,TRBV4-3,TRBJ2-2,CASSQETTDSMYTGELFF,TGCGCCAGCAGCCAAGAAACGACGGACAGCATGTACACCGGGGAGCTGTTTTTT
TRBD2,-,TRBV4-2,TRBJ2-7,CASSQEGGLSSYKQYF,TGTGCCAGCAGCCAAGAGGGGGGACTAAGCTCCTACAAGCAGTACTTC
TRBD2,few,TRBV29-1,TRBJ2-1,CSSDGLEPYNEQFF,TGCAGCAGCGATGGACTAGAGCCCTACAATGAGCAGTTCTTC